What follows describes a single TCR beta chain. The repertoire was sequenced with immunoSEQ multiplex PCR; TCRdb's copy has only in-frame clones and lacks some. Of 25,000 to 35,000 clones in the sample, about 83% are singletons; the top ten hold less than 20%. The CDR3 contains 15 residues. Germline values: CDR1 SGDLS, CDR2 YYNGEE. This sample stems from a study of sequential checkpoint blockade in melanoma. The sample's treatment: randomized to nivolumab then ipilimumab (arm A) or the reverse (arm B). Here the sequenced sample was CD8+ T cells sorted from blood (inferred from file names), taken from a patient given nivolumab and ipilimumab in sequence. The TCR was taken from a human donor with melanoma. The V and J genes are TRBV9 and TRBJ2-5; 8 nucleotides line up with TRBD1. The DNA end is more similar to TRBJ2-7, so the J call may be wrong. The DNA for the CDR3 is TGTGCCAGCAGCGCCGGGACAGGATCATCCTACGAGCAGTACTTC. It specifies CASSAGTGSSYEQYF.